Listed here are 25 T cell receptor beta chains from one sample, sequenced in a study of CD8 T cells in ankylosing spondylitis. MiXCR, applied by TCRdb to the 5' RACE reads, yields one record per CDR3 protein. The data contain roughly 230,000 distinct CDR3 sequences, under 8.5% of them singletons. The sample taken for sequencing was blood, either unsorted or a sorted T cell fraction (not recorded which). These receptor sequences come from a female donor with ankylosing spondylitis or in good health (not recorded which).

A word on this clonotype: Just one base apart from a much larger clone, this may be a read error. The V gene is TRBV11-2, the J gene TRBJ1-1; a weak D match, TRBD1 (5 bases). The V gene's germline CDR1 is SGHAT and CDR2 FQNNGV. Trimming took 6 bases from V and 4 from J, leaving 12 bases between them. This CDR3 comprises 13 residues. The CDR3 nucleotides are TGTGCCAGCAGGCTTCGGGGGAGCACTGAAGCTTTCTTT. It yields the protein CASRLRGSTEAFF.

In this sample, this clonotype turned up many times. V gene TRBV5-1 combines with J gene TRBJ2-5, with TRBD2 identical over 12 bases. Germline CDR1 is SGHRS and CDR2 is YFSETQ. V shed 4 bases and J 5 bases; nucleotides not matched to a gene: 12. The CDR3 covers 17 residues. The CDR3 DNA follows: TGCGCCAGCAGCCTCCAGACTAGCGGGAGCGGGGGCGAGACCCAGTACTTC. Its translation is CASSLQTSGSGGETQYF. Filled out from reference TRBV5-1 and TRBJ2-5, the complete variable domain reads KAGVTQTPRYLIKTRGQQVTLSCSPISGHRSVSWYQQTPGQGLQFLFEYFSETQRNKGNFPGRFSGRQFSNSRSEMNVSTLELGDSALYLCASSLQTSGSGGETQYFGPGTRLLVL.

In its sample, this clonotype was seen many times. The genes are TRBV6-2 or TRBV6-3 and TRBJ2-7; a weak D match, TRBD1 (5 bases). The V gene lost 0 bases and the J gene lost 3 bases, with 15 bases spanning the gap. The CDR3 contains 16 residues. Germline V gene data show CDR1 as MNHEY and CDR2 as SVGEGT. CDR3 amino acids: CASSYSAGQIFYEQYF. For the CDR3, the DNA is TGTGCCAGCAGTTACTCTGCAGGGCAAATTTTCTACGAGCAGTACTTC.

This clonotype was observed at least ten times. The CDR3 DNA is TGTGCCAGCAGTGCGGGGGGCCCCCAGCATTTT. Protein: CASSAGGPQHF. The chain recombines TRBV12-3 or TRBV12-4 with TRBJ1-5, with a weak D call TRBD1 (6 bases). V was shortened by 5 bases and J by 10 bases, with 9 bases between the two germline ends. The CDR3 consists of 11 residues.

The sample holds many counts of this clonotype. The rearrangement links TRBV4-3 to TRBJ2-3; 7 positions agree with TRBD1. The trim removed 0 bases at V and 2 bases at J, leaving 14 bases unmatched. The CDR3 extends over 19 amino acids. Germline loops: CDR1 LGHNA, CDR2 YSLEER. The chain's CDR3 is CASSQDNGRGWDDTDTQYF. The CDR3 DNA sequence: TGCGCCAGCAGCCAAGATAACGGCAGGGGGTGGGATGACACAGATACGCAGTATTTT.

This clonotype has a count of ten or more. V usage is TRBV11-2 and J usage is TRBJ1-2, with D unresolved. From germline, CDR1 is SGHAT and CDR2 FQNNGV. The CDR3 loop spans 14 amino acids. V lost 2 bases and J 2 bases, leaving 9 bases between the germline ends. The CDR3 nucleotides are TGTGCCAGCAGCTTACTTCAGAACAACTATGGCTACACCTTC. The encoded protein is CASSLLQNNYGYTF.

The table lists this clonotype with many counts. The V and J genes are TRBV12-3 or TRBV12-4 and TRBJ2-1; 10 nucleotides agree with TRBD2. J gave up 4 bases and V 2 bases, and 5 bases lay outside the gene matches. This CDR3 spans 16 amino acids. The CDR3 here is CASSLRASGRYNEQFF. For the CDR3, the DNA is TGTGCCAGCAGTTTAAGGGCTAGCGGGAGATACAATGAGCAGTTCTTC.

The chain carries TRBV20-1 and TRBJ2-1; D is ambiguous. Trimming cost V 1 base and J 9 bases, with 7 bases left between them. Germline V gene data show CDR1 as DFQATT and CDR2 as SNEGSKA (reference sequence). This CDR3 contains 11 residues. CDR3 residues: CSARVGSEQFF. The CDR3 DNA follows: TGCAGTGCTAGAGTTGGGTCTGAGCAGTTCTTC.

This clonotype showed up just a few times. The rearrangement joins TRBV6-1 to TRBJ1-5, with 7 bases aligning to TRBD1. The V gene end was trimmed by 4 bases and the J gene end by 2 bases; junction bases not matched to a gene: 5. Germline CDR1 is MNHNS and CDR2 is SASEGT. This CDR3 spans 15 amino acids. CDR3 DNA: TGTGCCAGCAGTGGAGGAGACAGGGGCAATCAGCCCCAGCATTTT. It yields the protein CASSGGDRGNQPQHF.

The chain recombines TRBV27 with TRBJ2-2, with D hard to call. Trimming removed 2 bases from V and 8 bases from J, with 12 bases in between. Germline lookup yields CDR1 MNHEY and CDR2 SMNVEV (reference sequence). The CDR3 is 14 residues long. CDR3 DNA sequence: TGTGCCAGCAGTTTAATCCGGTACTCGGGGGAGCTGTTTTTT. Residues: CASSLIRYSGELFF.

This clonotype occurred many times. Here the CDR3 reads CSARDLHGQGDEQYF. The CDR3 DNA follows: TGCAGTGCTAGAGATTTGCACGGCCAAGGGGACGAGCAGTACTTC. The chain joins TRBV20-1 to TRBJ2-7; tentative D call: TRBD1 (5 bases). The CDR3 covers 15 residues. CDR1 DFQATT and CDR2 SNEGSKA come from the germline V gene (reference sequence). Trimming pared 0 bases from V and 5 bases from J, leaving 17 bases between.

This clonotype was observed at least ten times. The chain recombines TRBV5-1 with TRBJ2-1; 8 positions agree with TRBD1. Germline V CDR1 and CDR2: SGHRS, YFSETQ. Trimming removed 2 bases from V and 5 bases from J; junction bases left unmatched: 3. CDR3 length: 14 residues. The CDR3 coding sequence is TGCGCCAGCAGCTTTCCACAGGGGGACAATGAGCAGTTCTTC. Amino acid sequence: CASSFPQGDNEQFF.

To note about this clonotype: A read error may produce the germline difference seen at one junction end. This chain links TRBV28 with TRBJ2-4, with 8 bases lining up with TRBD2. The CDR3 has 13 residues. Germline CDR1 reads MDHEN; CDR2 reads SYDVKM. CDR3 coding DNA: TGTGCCTGCAGTTTATGGCGGGAGGACATTCAGTACTTC. Protein sequence: CACSLWREDIQYF.

This clonotype was recorded many times. The chain couples TRBV20-1 to TRBJ1-1, with D possibly being TRBD1 (6 bases). Deletions cut 6 bases from V and 4 bases from J, with 15 bases between. This CDR3 region has 13 residues. Per germline, CDR1 DFQATT and CDR2 SNEGSKA (reference sequence). CDR3: CSAPGGAGTEAFF. The CDR3 DNA is TGCAGTGCCCCGGGGGGGGCAGGCACTGAAGCTTTCTTT.

This clonotype was recorded many times. The chain couples TRBV5-1 to TRBJ2-7; TRBD2 matches at 7 bases. The CDR3 is 15 amino acids. V gave up 4 bases and J gave up 0 bases; unmatched junction bases: 7. The germline gives CDR1 SGHRS, CDR2 YFSETQ. The CDR3 DNA reads as TGCGCCAGCAGCGACACTAGCGTGAGCTCCTACGAGCAGTACTTC. It encodes CASSDTSVSSYEQYF.

Many counts were recorded for this clonotype. The chain is built from TRBV20-1 and TRBJ2-7; D is unresolved. Between the trimmed V and J ends, which lost 8 bases and 0 bases, there was a span of 11 bases. This CDR3 is 12 amino acids long. In germline, CDR1 is DFQATT, CDR2 SNEGSKA (reference sequence). The chain's CDR3 is CSQSILSYEQYF. The CDR3 bases are TGCAGTCAAAGCATCCTCTCCTACGAGCAGTACTTC.

This clonotype was observed many times. The chain has TRBV7-2 and TRBJ2-1; no definite D call. Germline loops: CDR1 SGHTA, CDR2 FQGNSA. Trimming took 4 bases from V and 5 from J, leaving 9 bases between them. The CDR3 contains 13 residues. The CDR3 loop reads CASSSGPNNEQFF. In DNA form, the CDR3 reads TGTGCCAGCAGCTCCGGCCCAAACAATGAGCAGTTCTTC. Full variable domain (rest looked up from reference TRBV7-2 and TRBJ2-1): GAGVSQSPSNKVTEKGKDVELRCDPISGHTALYWYRQSLGQGLEFLIYFQGNSAPDKSGLPSDRFSAERTGGSVSTLTIQRTQQEDSAVYLCASSSGPNNEQFFGPGTRLTVL.

This clonotype came up many times. The V gene is TRBV29-1, the J gene TRBJ1-1; no firm D call. V was shortened by 5 bases and J by 1 base, with 11 bases between the two germline ends. This CDR3 comprises 13 residues. The V gene's germline CDR1 is SQVTM and CDR2 ANQGSEA. The chain's CDR3 is CSVLGSSNTEAFF. CDR3 DNA: TGCAGCGTTCTGGGGAGTTCGAACACTGAAGCTTTCTTT.

As regards this clonotype: Being one base from a much bigger clone, this may be a read error. The V call is TRBV20-1, the J call TRBJ2-3; weak D call: TRBD2 (6 bases). Germline V gene lookup returns CDR1 DFQATT and CDR2 SNEGSKA (reference sequence). CDR3 length: 14 amino acids. The CDR3 DNA reads as TGCAGTACTAGAAAAGGAGGGGTGGGCGATACGCAGTATTTT. This codes for CSTRKGGVGDTQYF.

The chain has TRBV25-1 and TRBJ1-1; TRBD1 agrees at 7 bases. The CDR3 sequence is 13 residues long. Trimming at V came to 10 bases and at J to 0 bases, leaving 5 bases not matched to a gene. Germline V gene data show CDR1 as MGHDK and CDR2 as SYGVNS. The CDR3 loop is CATRTGLNTEAFF. The DNA for the CDR3 is TGTGCCACGCGGACAGGTCTGAACACTGAAGCTTTCTTT. Full variable domain (outside the CDR3, taken from reference TRBV25-1 and TRBJ1-1): EADIYQTPRYLVIGTGKKITLECSQTMGHDKMYWYQQDPGMELHLIHYSYGVNSTEKGDLSSESTVSRIRTEHFPLTLESARPSHTSQYLCATRTGLNTEAFFGQGTRLTVV.

The V and J genes are TRBV12-3 or TRBV12-4 and TRBJ1-1; TRBD1 matches 8 bases. With V trimmed by 6 bases and J by 2 bases, 5 bases remained unmatched. CDR3 length: 14 amino acids. CDR3 amino acids: CASRSDRANTEAFF. The CDR3 nucleotides are TGTGCCAGCAGATCGGACAGGGCCAACACTGAAGCTTTCTTT.

This clonotype was seen ten or more times. This chain uses TRBV27 with TRBJ2-7, with D tentatively TRBD1 (6 bases). V was cut by 6 bases and J by 6 bases, with 21 bases left in between. The CDR3 has 15 residues. Germline V gene data show CDR1 as MNHEY and CDR2 as SMNVEV (reference sequence). The CDR3 coding sequence is TGTGCCAGCAGCACTAGGGGGAACGCTATGGGCGAGCAGTACTTC. Protein product: CASSTRGNAMGEQYF.

The table lists this clonotype with many counts. The J gene is TRBJ2-3, the V gene TRBV12-3 or TRBV12-4, with 7 nucleotides matching TRBD1. Trimming cost V 2 bases and J 2 bases; bases outside gene matches: 4. The CDR3 loop spans 15 amino acids. CDR3 loop: CASSLSDRATDTQYF. The CDR3 DNA reads TGTGCCAGCAGTTTAAGCGACAGGGCCACAGATACGCAGTATTTT.

This clonotype came up a few times. A much larger clone is a single base away; this may be a read error. The chain links TRBV15 to TRBJ2-7; D possibly matches TRBD1 or TRBD2 (5 bases each). Germline V gene sequence: CDR1 LNHNV, CDR2 YYDKDF (reference sequence). The CDR3 covers 13 residues. The CDR3 is CAASRVGGSEQYF. Here the CDR3 DNA reads TGTGCCGCCAGCAGAGTTGGGGGTTCCGAGCAGTACTTC. Full variable domain (missing parts from reference TRBV15 and TRBJ2-7): DAMVIQNPRYQVTQFGKPVTLSCSQTLNHNVMYWYQQKSSQAPKLLFHYYDKDFNNEADTPDNFQSRRPNTSFCFLDIRSPGLGDTAMYLCAASRVGGSEQYFGPGTRLTVT.

The table lists this clonotype with many counts. This CDR3 is CASSSRGSSVFHEQFF. The CDR3 DNA reads as TGTGCCAGCAGCTCACGGGGTAGCTCGGTGTTCCATGAGCAGTTCTTC. The V call is TRBV7-8, the J call TRBJ2-1; possible D gene TRBD2, 5 bases. Per germline, CDR1 SGHVS and CDR2 FQNEAQ. This CDR3 is 16 amino acids long. With 4 bases removed from V and 8 bases from J, the gap between germline ends came to 21 bases.